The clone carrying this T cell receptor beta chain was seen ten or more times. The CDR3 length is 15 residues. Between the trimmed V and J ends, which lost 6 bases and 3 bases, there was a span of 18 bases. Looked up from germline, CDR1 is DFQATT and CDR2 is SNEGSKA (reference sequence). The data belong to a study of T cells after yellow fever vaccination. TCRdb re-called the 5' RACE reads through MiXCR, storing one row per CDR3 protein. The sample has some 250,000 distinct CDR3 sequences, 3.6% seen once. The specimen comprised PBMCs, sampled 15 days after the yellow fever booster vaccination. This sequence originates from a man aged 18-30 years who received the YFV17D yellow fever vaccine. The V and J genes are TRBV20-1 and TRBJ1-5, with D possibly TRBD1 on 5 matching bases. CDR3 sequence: CSARVRVGVNQPQHF. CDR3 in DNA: TGCAGTGCCCGGGTGAGAGTAGGGGTCAATCAGCCCCAGCATTTT.